This TCR beta chain emerged from a study of blood T cells in healthy people across ages. PCR was performed a second time for about 7 to 12 cycles using a sample-barcoded 5' primer and a J-beta primer mix. With 12 random nucleotides, a template-switch adaptor tagged each individual cDNA molecule. TCRdb reanalysed the 5' RACE reads using MiXCR and keeps one entry per CDR3 protein. The data contain about 970,000 distinct CDR3 sequences, roughly half of them singletons. Regarding the study as a whole: Both naive CD4+ cell counts and diversity were greater in long-lived donors than in aged donors.

It was roughly 10 milliliters of peripheral blood that were drawn from each donor. Germline CDR1 and CDR2: LNHDA and SQIVND (reference sequence). V trimming: 7 bases; J trimming: 9 bases; junction bases outside the gene matches: 10. The CDR3 is 14 amino acids. Of note for this clonotype: Its antigen remains unidentified.

The receptor comes from a woman aged 60-70 years in good health. Sequenced sample: blood. This sequence joins TRBV19 and TRBJ2-1; TRBD2 matches at 9 bases. CDR3 in amino acids: CASKGTSSGSEQFF. The DNA of the CDR3 is TGTGCCAGTAAGGGGACTAGCTCGGGGAGTGAGCAGTTCTTC.